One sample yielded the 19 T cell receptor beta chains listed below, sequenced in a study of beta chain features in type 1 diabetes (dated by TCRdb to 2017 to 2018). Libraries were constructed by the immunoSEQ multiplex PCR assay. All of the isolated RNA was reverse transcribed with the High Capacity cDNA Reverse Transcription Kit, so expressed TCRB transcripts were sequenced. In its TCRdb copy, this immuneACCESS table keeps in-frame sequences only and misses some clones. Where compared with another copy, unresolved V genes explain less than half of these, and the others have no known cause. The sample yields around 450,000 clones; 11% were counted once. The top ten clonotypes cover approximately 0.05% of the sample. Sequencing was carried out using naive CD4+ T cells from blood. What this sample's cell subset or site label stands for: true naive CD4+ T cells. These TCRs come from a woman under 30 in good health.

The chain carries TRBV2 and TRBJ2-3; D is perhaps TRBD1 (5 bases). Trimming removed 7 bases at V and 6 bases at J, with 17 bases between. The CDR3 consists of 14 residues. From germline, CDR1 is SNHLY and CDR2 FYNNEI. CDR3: CASKMDMSHDTQYF. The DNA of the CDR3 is TGTGCCAGCAAGATGGACATGTCCCATGATACGCAGTATTTT.

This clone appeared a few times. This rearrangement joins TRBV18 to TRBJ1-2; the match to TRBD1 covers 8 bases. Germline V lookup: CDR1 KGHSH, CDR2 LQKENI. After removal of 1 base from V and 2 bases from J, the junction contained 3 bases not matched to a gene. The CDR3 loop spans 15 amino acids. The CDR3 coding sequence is TGTGCCAGCTCACCACAGACAGGGGAGAACTATGGCTACACCTTC. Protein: CASSPQTGENYGYTF.

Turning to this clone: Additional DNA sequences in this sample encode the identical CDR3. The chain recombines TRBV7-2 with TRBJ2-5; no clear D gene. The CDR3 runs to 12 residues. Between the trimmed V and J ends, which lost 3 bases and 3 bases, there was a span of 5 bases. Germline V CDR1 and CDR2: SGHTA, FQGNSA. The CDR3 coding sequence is TGTGCCAGCAGCTTGGTCGAAGAGACCCAGTACTTC. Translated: CASSLVEETQYF.

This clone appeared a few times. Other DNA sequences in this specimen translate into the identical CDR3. This CDR3 is CASRLRSYNEQFF. The CDR3 nucleotides are TGTGCCAGCCGACTACGCTCCTACAATGAGCAGTTCTTC. The chain couples TRBV2 to TRBJ2-1; TRBD2 might be the D (5 bases). Trimming pared 8 bases from V and 0 bases from J, leaving 8 bases between. Germline V gene sequence: CDR1 SNHLY, CDR2 FYNNEI. CDR3 length equals 13 residues.

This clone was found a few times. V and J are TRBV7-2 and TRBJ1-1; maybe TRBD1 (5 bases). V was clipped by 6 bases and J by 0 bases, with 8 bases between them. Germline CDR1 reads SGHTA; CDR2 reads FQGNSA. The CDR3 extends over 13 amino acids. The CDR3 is CASRMTVNTEAFF. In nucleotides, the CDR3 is TGTGCCAGCAGGATGACAGTGAACACTGAAGCTTTCTTT.

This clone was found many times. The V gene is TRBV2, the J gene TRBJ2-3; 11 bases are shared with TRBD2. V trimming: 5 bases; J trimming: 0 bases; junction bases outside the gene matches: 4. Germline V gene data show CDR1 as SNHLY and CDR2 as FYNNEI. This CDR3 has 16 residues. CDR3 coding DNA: TGTGCCAGCAGTCGGCGACTAGCGGGGAGCACAGATACGCAGTATTTT. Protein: CASSRRLAGSTDTQYF. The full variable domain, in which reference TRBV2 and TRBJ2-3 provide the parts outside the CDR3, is EPEVTQTPSHQVTQMGQEVILRCVPISNHLYFYWYRQILGQKVEFLVSFYNNEISEKSEIFDDQFSVERPDGSNFTLKIRSTKLEDSAMYFCASSRRLAGSTDTQYFGPGTRLTVL.

In nucleotides, the CDR3 is TGTGCCAGCAGCTTAGAGAGGGGTATGAACTATGGCTACACCTTC. This gives the protein CASSLERGMNYGYTF. The chain couples TRBV7-2 to TRBJ1-2; a possible D gene is TRBD1 (5 bases). This CDR3 region has 15 residues. V was clipped by 1 base and J by 2 bases, with 11 bases between them. Germline lookup yields CDR1 SGHTA and CDR2 FQGNSA.

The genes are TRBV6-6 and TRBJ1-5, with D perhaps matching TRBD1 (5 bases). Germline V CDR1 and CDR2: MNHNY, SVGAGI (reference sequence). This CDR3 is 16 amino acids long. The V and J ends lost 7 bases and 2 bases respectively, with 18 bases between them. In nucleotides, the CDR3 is TGTGCCAGCACCCTAAGAGGGGATTACGGCAATCAGCCCCAGCATTTT. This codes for CASTLRGDYGNQPQHF.

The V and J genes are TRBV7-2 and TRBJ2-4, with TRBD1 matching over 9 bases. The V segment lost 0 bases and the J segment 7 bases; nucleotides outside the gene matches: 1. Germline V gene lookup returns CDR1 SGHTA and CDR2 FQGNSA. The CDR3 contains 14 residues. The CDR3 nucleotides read TGTGCCAGCAGCTTAGCCGGGACAGGGAACATTCAGTACTTC. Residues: CASSLAGTGNIQYF.

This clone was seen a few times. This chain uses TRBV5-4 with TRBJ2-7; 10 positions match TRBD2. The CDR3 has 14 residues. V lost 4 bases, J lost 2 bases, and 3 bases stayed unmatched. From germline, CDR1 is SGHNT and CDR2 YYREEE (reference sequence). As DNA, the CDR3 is TGTGCCAGCAGCGGAGGACTAGCGGCCTACGAGCAGTACTTC. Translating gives CASSGGLAAYEQYF.

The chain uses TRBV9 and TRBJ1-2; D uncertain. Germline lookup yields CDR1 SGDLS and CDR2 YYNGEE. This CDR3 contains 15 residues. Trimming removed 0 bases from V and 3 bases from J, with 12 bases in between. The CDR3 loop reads CASSVDRVNYYGYTF. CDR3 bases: TGTGCCAGCAGCGTAGATCGGGTTAATTACTATGGCTACACCTTC.

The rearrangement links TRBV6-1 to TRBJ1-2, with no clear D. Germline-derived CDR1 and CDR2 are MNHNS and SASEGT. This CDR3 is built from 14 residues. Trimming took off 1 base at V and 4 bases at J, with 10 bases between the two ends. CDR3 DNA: TGTGCCAGCAGTGAAGGACGAAGGGCCTATGGCTACACCTTC. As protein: CASSEGRRAYGYTF.

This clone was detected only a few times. CDR3 nucleotide sequence: TGTGCCAGCAGCCACCTGGACAGGGGGAGGTCTGGGGCCAACGTCCTGACTTTC. This gives the protein CASSHLDRGRSGANVLTF. This sequence joins TRBV14 and TRBJ2-6; 10 positions match TRBD1. V gave up 3 bases and J gave up 1 base; unmatched junction bases: 6. Germline CDR1 is SGHDN and CDR2 is FVKESK. The length of the CDR3 is 18 residues.

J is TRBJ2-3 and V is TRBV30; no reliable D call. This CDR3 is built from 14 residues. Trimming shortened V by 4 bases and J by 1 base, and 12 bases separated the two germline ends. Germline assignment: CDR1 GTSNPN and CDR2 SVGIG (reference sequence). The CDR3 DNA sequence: TGTGCCTGGAACCTCCAAACCCGCACAGATACGCAGTATTTT. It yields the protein CAWNLQTRTDTQYF.

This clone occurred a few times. CDR3 nucleotides: TGTGCCAGTAGTATCAGGGGCTATGAGACCCAGTACTTC. Translating it yields CASSIRGYETQYF. The gene calls are TRBV19 and TRBJ2-5; D is perhaps TRBD1 (6 bases). Between the trimmed V and J ends, which lost 3 bases and 5 bases, there was a span of 10 bases. The CDR3 sequence is 13 residues long. Germline V lookup: CDR1 LNHDA, CDR2 SQIVND (reference sequence).

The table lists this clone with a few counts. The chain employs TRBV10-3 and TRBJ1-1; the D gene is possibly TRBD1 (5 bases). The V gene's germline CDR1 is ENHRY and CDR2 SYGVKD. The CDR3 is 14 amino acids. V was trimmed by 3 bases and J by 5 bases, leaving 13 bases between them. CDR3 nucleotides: TGTGCCATCAGTGATTCCAGAGGGGCTACTGAAGCTTTCTTT. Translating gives CAISDSRGATEAFF.

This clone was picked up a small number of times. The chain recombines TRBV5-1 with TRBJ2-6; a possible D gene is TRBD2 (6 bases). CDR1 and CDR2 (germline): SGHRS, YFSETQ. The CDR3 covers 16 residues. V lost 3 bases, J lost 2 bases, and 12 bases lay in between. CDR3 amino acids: CASSSHGGTGANVLTF. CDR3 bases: TGCGCCAGCAGCTCCCATGGGGGGACTGGGGCCAACGTCCTGACTTTC.

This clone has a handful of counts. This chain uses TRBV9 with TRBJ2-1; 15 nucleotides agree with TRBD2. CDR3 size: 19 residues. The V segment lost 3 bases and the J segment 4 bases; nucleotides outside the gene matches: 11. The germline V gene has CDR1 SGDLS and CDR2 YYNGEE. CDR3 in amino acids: CASSARGLAGGRYYNEQFF. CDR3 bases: TGTGCCAGCAGCGCGCGAGGACTAGCGGGAGGGCGTTATTACAATGAGCAGTTCTTC.

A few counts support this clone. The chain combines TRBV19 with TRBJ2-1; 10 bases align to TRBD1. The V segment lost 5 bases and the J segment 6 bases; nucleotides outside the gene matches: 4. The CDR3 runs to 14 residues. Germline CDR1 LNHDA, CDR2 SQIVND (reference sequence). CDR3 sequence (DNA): TGTGCCAGTAGTTTGGACAGGGGGGTCAATGAGCAGTTCTTC. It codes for CASSLDRGVNEQFF.